Included here is one T cell receptor (beta chain) sequence, with context. Its antigen is currently unknown. Using MiXCR, TCRdb reanalyzed the PCR reads. The repertoire holds 60,000 or so clones, with more than 25% as singletons. The sample originates from a study of metastatic and nonmetastatic thyroid tumors. Study-wide points: Within blood and tumor, benign nodules reportedly had significantly lower TCR beta diversity than malignant thyroid tumors did.

No patient had received any treatment before thyroid surgery. The receptor was isolated from a female donor with papillary thyroid cancer or a benign thyroid nodule (not recorded which). Some clones in this sample may be carry-over from other donors' samples. Sequenced sample: blood.

The CDR3 protein is CASSFGDNEQFF. The DNA of the CDR3 is TGTGCCAGCAGTTTTGGTGACAATGAGCAGTTCTTC. This chain joins TRBV12-3 or TRBV12-4 and TRBJ2-1; the D is unclear. The CDR3 is 12 residues long. Trimming shortened V by 3 bases and J by 5 bases, and 5 bases separated the two germline ends.